Described below is a single TCR beta chain sequence and its context. This specimen belongs to a study of identical twins' blood T cells. TCRdb reanalysed the 5' RACE reads using MiXCR and keeps one entry per CDR3 protein. The sample lists 400,000 or so distinct CDR3 sequences, 28% occurring once. The CDR3 spans 12 residues. Trimming cost V 4 bases and J 10 bases, with 8 bases left between them. V is TRBV12-3 or TRBV12-4 and J is TRBJ1-6; D remains ambiguous. Sequencing input: PBMCs. The TCR comes from a woman aged 18 to 55 in good health. As DNA, the CDR3 is TGTGCCAGCAGTTCCGGGCTCTCACCCCTCCACTTT. Translating gives CASSSGLSPLHF.